The 10 T cell receptor beta chains below were found in one sample sequenced in a study of shared clonotypes between healthy human individuals. The protocol was immunoSEQ multiplex PCR, while the TCRdb copy is restricted to in-frame clones and leaves out a portion. Of about 1.1 million clones detected, roughly 77% appear once; the ten largest clones hold approximately 0.9%. The sample taken for sequencing was memory CD4+ T cells from PBMCs. Subset: CD45RA-negative fraction. These receptors were taken from a man aged 18 to 35 in good health. Some clones in this sample may be carry-over from other donors' samples.

The chain carries TRBV7-2 and TRBJ2-5, with D perhaps matching TRBD1 (5 bases). Germline lookup yields CDR1 SGHTA and CDR2 FQGNSA. V was pared by 2 bases and J by 2 bases, with 12 bases between. This CDR3 has 15 amino acids. The CDR3 DNA follows: TGTGCCAGCAGCTTACGAAGGGGAAGGCAAGAGACCCAGTACTTC. Encoded protein: CASSLRRGRQETQYF.

The rearrangement joins TRBV29-1 to TRBJ2-3, with 14 bases that match TRBD2. Looked up from germline, CDR1 is SQVTM and CDR2 is ANQGSEA. The CDR3 length is 16 residues. V trimming: 4 bases; J trimming: 1 base; junction bases outside the gene matches: 4. CDR3 protein: CSVAGLAGVGTDTQYF. In DNA, the CDR3 is TGCAGCGTTGCGGGACTAGCGGGAGTGGGCACAGATACGCAGTATTTT.

This clone was observed a handful of times. The identical CDR3 is also encoded by other nucleotide sequences in the sample. V is TRBV6-1 and J is TRBJ1-1; D not certain. The CDR3 has 12 residues. Germline lookup yields CDR1 MNHNS and CDR2 SASEGT. The V end lost 5 bases, the J end lost 1 base, and 5 bases lay between the germline ends. CDR3 DNA: TGTGCCAGCAGTAGAGAGAACACTGAAGCTTTCTTT. Its protein is CASSRENTEAFF.

The chain uses TRBV18 and TRBJ2-5; D possibly matches TRBD1 or TRBD2 (5 bases each). V was shortened by 4 bases and J by 3 bases, with 15 bases between the two germline ends. Germline V lookup: CDR1 KGHSH, CDR2 LQKENI. This CDR3 contains 15 residues. For the CDR3, the DNA is TGTGCCAGCTCACAAAATCGGGACCGAGAAGAGACCCAGTACTTC. It specifies CASSQNRDREETQYF.

The chain employs TRBV6-1 and TRBJ1-3; D gene ambiguous. The CDR3 contains 14 residues. Deletions cut 4 bases from V and 1 base from J, with 8 bases between. The germline V gene encodes CDR1 MNHNS and CDR2 SASEGT. CDR3 nucleotide sequence: TGTGCCAGCAGTGTCGGCGGGTCTGGAAACACCATATATTTT. This codes for CASSVGGSGNTIYF.

This clone was recorded at least ten times. The chain has TRBV7-9 and TRBJ2-7; tentative D call: TRBD1 (6 bases). Germline CDR1 SEHNR, CDR2 FQNEAQ (reference sequence). This CDR3 contains 12 residues. Trimming removed 4 bases at V and 4 bases at J, with 8 bases between. The CDR3 nucleotides read TGTGCCAGCAGCTCCGGACAGTACGAGCAGTACTTC. Protein: CASSSGQYEQYF.

This chain joins TRBV30 and TRBJ2-3; D might be TRBD1 (5 bases). This CDR3 spans 14 amino acids. CDR1 is GTSNPN, CDR2 SVGIG, per germline (reference sequence). Trimming took 0 bases from V and 1 from J, leaving 8 bases between them. The CDR3, as DNA: TGTGCCTGGAGTGTATGGGGCCGCACAGATACGCAGTATTTT. It codes for CAWSVWGRTDTQYF.

The chain combines TRBV10-1 with TRBJ2-7; D might be TRBD2 (5 bases). Germline CDR1 WNHNN, CDR2 SYGVQD (reference sequence). This CDR3 spans 14 amino acids. V was cut by 6 bases and J by 5 bases, with 17 bases left in between. The CDR3 here is CASRFPGNSHEQYF. The CDR3 coding sequence is TGCGCCAGCAGATTCCCCGGGAATTCCCACGAGCAGTACTTC.

J is TRBJ2-3 and V is TRBV5-1, with D possibly TRBD1 on 5 matching bases. V was pared by 0 bases and J by 5 bases, with 13 bases between. CDR1 SGHRS and CDR2 YFSETQ come from the germline V gene. The CDR3 consists of 15 residues. As DNA, the CDR3 is TGCGCCAGCAGCTTGGATCTCCAGGGTGGAGATACGCAGTATTTT. It is translated as CASSLDLQGGDTQYF. The full variable domain, with the rest looked up from reference TRBV5-1 and TRBJ2-3, is KAGVTQTPRYLIKTRGQQVTLSCSPISGHRSVSWYQQTPGQGLQFLFEYFSETQRNKGNFPGRFSGRQFSNSRSEMNVSTLELGDSALYLCASSLDLQGGDTQYFGPGTRLTVL.

J is TRBJ2-2 and V is TRBV2, with D possibly TRBD2 on 5 matching bases. Per the germline V gene, CDR1 is SNHLY and CDR2 is FYNNEI. V was clipped by 4 bases and J by 5 bases, with 11 bases between them. This CDR3 has 14 amino acids. CDR3 DNA: TGTGCCAGCAGTGCTCTAGCCGTTACCGGGGAGCTGTTTTTT. As protein: CASSALAVTGELFF.